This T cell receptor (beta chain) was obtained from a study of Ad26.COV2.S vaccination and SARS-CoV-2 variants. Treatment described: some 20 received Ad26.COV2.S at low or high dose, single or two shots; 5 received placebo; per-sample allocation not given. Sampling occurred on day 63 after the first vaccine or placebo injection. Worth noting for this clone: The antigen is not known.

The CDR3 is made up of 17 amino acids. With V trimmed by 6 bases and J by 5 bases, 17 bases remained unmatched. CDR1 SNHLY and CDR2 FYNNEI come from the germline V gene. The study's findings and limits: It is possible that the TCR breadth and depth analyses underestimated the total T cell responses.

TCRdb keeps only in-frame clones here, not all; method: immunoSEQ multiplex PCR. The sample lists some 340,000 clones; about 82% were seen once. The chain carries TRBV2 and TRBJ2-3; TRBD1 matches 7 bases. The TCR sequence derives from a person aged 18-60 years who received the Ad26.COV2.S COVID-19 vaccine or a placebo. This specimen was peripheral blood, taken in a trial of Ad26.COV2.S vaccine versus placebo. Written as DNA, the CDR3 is TGTGCCAGCAGCAGCGGATGGAGACAGGGTAAAAAAGATACGCAGTATTTT. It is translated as CASSSGWRQGKKDTQYF.